This TCR beta chain was found in a study of shared clonotypes between healthy human individuals. It was into CD45RA+ naive and CD45RA-negative memory subsets that the CD4+ cells were split. A deep-level run was used for the assay. TCRdb keeps only in-frame clones here, not all; method: immunoSEQ multiplex PCR. The profile shows roughly 2.2 million clones, 85% to 95% of them singletons. Germline V gives CDR1 SGHRS, CDR2 YFSETQ. V lost 2 bases and J lost 1, with 9 bases in between. The CDR3 extends over 14 amino acids. Source material: naive CD4+ T cells from PBMCs. Subset given: CD45RA+ positively selected. This receptor was taken from a man aged 18 to 30 in good health. Some clones in this sample may be carry-over from other donors' samples. The chain has TRBV5-1 and TRBJ1-1; TRBD1 might be the D (5 bases). This CDR3 is CASSFSGGNTEAFF. CDR3 sequence (DNA): TGCGCCAGCAGCTTTTCGGGGGGGAACACTGAAGCTTTCTTT.